The rows below give T cell receptor beta chains drawn from one sample of a study of blood T cells in healthy people across ages. TCRdb reanalysed the 5' RACE reads using MiXCR and keeps one entry per CDR3 protein. Here the sample spans hundreds of thousands of distinct CDR3 sequences, about half being singletons. The sequenced sample was blood. The receptor set was obtained from a man of 80 years or more in good health. Both conserved end residues are part of each CDR3. Fields, in order: clone size, J gene, V gene, D gene, CDR3 protein, CDR3 DNA. D genes are given only for firm matches. Only some rows state a clone size, as once, few, many or a class for expanded clones.

size: few; J: TRBJ1-1; V: TRBV2; D: .; CDR3: CASRLTTEAFF; DNA: TGTGCCAGCAGACTGACAACTGAAGCTTTCTTT
size: once; J: TRBJ2-3; V: TRBV6-2/TRBV6-3; D: .; CDR3: CASSYGVGKSTDTQYF; DNA: TGTGCCAGCAGTTACGGGGTAGGAAAAAGCACAGATACGCAGTATTTT
size: .; J: TRBJ2-2; V: TRBV5-1; D: .; CDR3: CASSVETSGELFF; DNA: TGCGCCAGCAGCGTTGAGACTTCCGGGGAGCTGTTTTTT
size: few; J: TRBJ2-1; V: TRBV3-1; D: TRBD2; CDR3: CASSHEDAGAWNEQFF; DNA: TGTGCCAGCAGCCACGAGGACGCGGGAGCCTGGAATGAGCAGTTCTTC
size: .; J: TRBJ1-1; V: TRBV7-8; D: TRBD1; CDR3: CASSLEFGTGDTEAFF; DNA: TGTGCCAGCAGCTTAGAGTTTGGGACAGGGGATACTGAAGCTTTCTTT
size: .; J: TRBJ2-5; V: TRBV20-1; D: .; CDR3: CSGAAWGRFGETQYF; DNA: TGCAGTGGGGCCGCCTGGGGGAGGTTCGGGGAGACCCAGTACTTC
size: .; J: TRBJ2-5; V: TRBV3-1; D: .; CDR3: CASSQDYRLEETQYF; DNA: TGTGCCAGCAGCCAAGATTATCGACTCGAAGAGACCCAGTACTTC
size: .; J: TRBJ2-1; V: TRBV4-3; D: .; CDR3: CASSQSGQSSYNEQFF; DNA: TGCGCCAGCAGCCAGTCAGGGCAGAGCTCCTACAATGAGCAGTTCTTC
size: many; J: TRBJ2-7; V: TRBV4-3; D: TRBD1; CDR3: CASSQDRGSYEQYF; DNA: TGCGCCAGCAGCCAGGACAGGGGTTCGTACGAGCAGTACTTC
size: .; J: TRBJ2-1; V: TRBV7-3; D: TRBD2; CDR3: CASSSSGRVPSYNEQFF; DNA: TGTGCCAGCAGCTCTAGCGGGAGGGTCCCCTCCTACAATGAGCAGTTCTTC
size: .; J: TRBJ2-7; V: TRBV29-1; D: .; CDR3: CSPLSDNNEQYF; DNA: TGCAGCCCTTTGTCTGACAACAATGAGCAGTACTTC
size: .; J: TRBJ2-1; V: TRBV6-1; D: .; CDR3: CASDTPGQYNEQFF; DNA: TGTGCCAGCGACACCCCGGGGCAGTACAATGAGCAGTTCTTC
size: .; J: TRBJ1-2; V: TRBV30; D: .; CDR3: CAGSGSANYGYTF; DNA: TGTGCCGGCTCAGGGTCTGCTAACTATGGCTACACCTTC
size: .; J: TRBJ2-7; V: TRBV11-3; D: .; CDR3: CASGYGQSLYEQYF; DNA: TGTGCCAGCGGATACGGACAGTCCCTATACGAGCAGTACTTC
size: .; J: TRBJ2-3; V: TRBV12-3/TRBV12-4; D: TRBD2; CDR3: CASSLASGGADTQYF; DNA: TGTGCCAGCAGTTTGGCTAGCGGGGGGGCTGACACGCAGTATTTT
size: .; J: TRBJ1-1; V: TRBV11-3; D: .; CDR3: CASSSQYPRNTEAFF; DNA: TGTGCCAGCAGCTCGCAATATCCGAGGAACACTGAAGCTTTCTTT
size: many; J: TRBJ2-1; V: TRBV5-1; D: .; CDR3: CASRVQGSNNEQFF; DNA: TGCGCCAGCAGGGTCCAGGGTTCGAACAATGAGCAGTTCTTC
size: .; J: TRBJ2-7; V: TRBV20-1; D: .; CDR3: CSARGFGPEYEQYF; DNA: TGCAGTGCTAGAGGATTTGGGCCGGAATACGAGCAGTACTTC
size: .; J: TRBJ2-6; V: TRBV18; D: TRBD2; CDR3: CASSPLTSGRSGANVLTF; DNA: TGTGCCAGCTCACCTTTGACTAGCGGGAGATCTGGGGCCAACGTCCTGACTTTC
size: few; J: TRBJ1-6; V: TRBV20-1; D: TRBD1; CDR3: CSASPTGVNSPLHF; DNA: TGCAGTGCATCACCGACAGGGGTGAATTCACCCCTCCACTTT
size: few; J: TRBJ2-1; V: TRBV18; D: .; CDR3: CASSPTPGLPSYNEQFF; DNA: TGTGCCAGCTCACCGACCCCCGGACTACCATCCTACAATGAGCAGTTCTTC
size: .; J: TRBJ2-1; V: TRBV19; D: .; CDR3: CASSYGTSNEQFF; DNA: TGTGCCAGTAGCTACGGGACATCGAATGAGCAGTTCTTC
size: .; J: TRBJ2-7; V: TRBV20-1; D: .; CDR3: CSASDRSSYEQYF; DNA: TGCAGTGCCTCCGACAGGAGTTCCTACGAGCAGTACTTC
size: .; J: TRBJ1-5; V: TRBV20-1; D: TRBD1; CDR3: CSATGGSNQPQHF; DNA: TGCAGTGCTACAGGGGGAAGCAATCAGCCCCAGCATTTT
size: .; J: TRBJ1-6; V: TRBV12-3/TRBV12-4; D: .; CDR3: CASSLPGHNSPLHF; DNA: TGTGCCAGCAGCCTACCGGGGCATAATTCACCCCTCCACTTT
size: .; J: TRBJ2-7; V: TRBV3-1; D: .; CDR3: CASSQDRRQAYEQYF; DNA: TGTGCCAGCAGCCAAGATCGGCGACAGGCATACGAGCAGTACTTC
size: .; J: TRBJ2-6; V: TRBV5-1; D: TRBD1; CDR3: CASSSQGASGANVLTF; DNA: TGCGCCAGCAGTTCACAGGGGGCGTCTGGGGCCAACGTCCTGACTTTC
size: few; J: TRBJ1-1; V: TRBV10-3; D: .; CDR3: CAISAGRGSTEAFF; DNA: TGTGCCATCAGTGCCGGCAGGGGCTCCACTGAAGCTTTCTTT
size: few; J: TRBJ2-5; V: TRBV29-1; D: TRBD2; CDR3: CSVEVSGSRQETQYF; DNA: TGCAGCGTTGAAGTTAGCGGGAGTCGACAAGAGACCCAGTACTTC
size: .; J: TRBJ1-5; V: TRBV5-1; D: .; CDR3: CASSLGPTGDSNQPQHF; DNA: TGCGCCAGCAGCTTGGGGCCGACAGGAGATAGCAATCAGCCCCAGCATTTT
size: .; J: TRBJ2-1; V: TRBV7-2; D: TRBD2; CDR3: CASSWTSTGEQFF; DNA: TGTGCCAGCAGCTGGACTAGCACTGGTGAGCAGTTCTTC
size: .; J: TRBJ2-1; V: TRBV6-2/TRBV6-3; D: TRBD2; CDR3: CASSYSRTSGRKYNEQFF; DNA: TGTGCCAGCAGTTACTCCAGGACTAGCGGGAGGAAGTACAATGAGCAGTTCTTC